This TCR beta chain was profiled in a study of T cell responses to AZD1222 COVID-19 vaccine. At the level of the study: Investigators merged groups given second doses at roughly 4 or roughly 12 weeks.

Produced via immunoSEQ multiplex PCR; TCRdb's table is partial and in-frame only. The sample has 100,000 to 150,000 clones, 93% seen once. A remark on this clone: Its antigen is undetermined.

Notes on the study in general: Targets within unmutated variant regions were reportedly found for nearly half of spike-specific TCRs. Spike-specific TCR breadth and depth went up after people got two AZD1222 doses. Repertoires were obtained only post-peak T cell response.

CDR1 is SGHVS and CDR2 is FQNEAQ in the germline V gene. CDR3 size: 15 residues. The ends were cut back, 1 base at V and 0 bases at J, with 10 bases in the middle. This specimen was peripheral blood, taken on day 0 of AZD1222 vaccination. V and J are TRBV7-8 and TRBJ2-7; D gene ambiguous. The receptor's source is an adult in good health. CDR3 loop: CASSLVGPSSYEQYF. DNA of the CDR3: TGTGCCAGCAGCTTAGTGGGTCCCAGCTCCTACGAGCAGTACTTC.